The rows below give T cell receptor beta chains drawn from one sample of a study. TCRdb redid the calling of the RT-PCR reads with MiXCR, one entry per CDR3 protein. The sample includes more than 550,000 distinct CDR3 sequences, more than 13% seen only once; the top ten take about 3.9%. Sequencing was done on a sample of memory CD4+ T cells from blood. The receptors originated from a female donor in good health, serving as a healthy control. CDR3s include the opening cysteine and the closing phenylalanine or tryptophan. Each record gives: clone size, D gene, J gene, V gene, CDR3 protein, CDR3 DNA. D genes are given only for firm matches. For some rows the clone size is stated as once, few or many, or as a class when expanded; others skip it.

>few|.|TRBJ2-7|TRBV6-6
CASTRRETIEQYF
TGTGCCAGCACGCGCCGGGAGACCATCGAGCAGTACTTC
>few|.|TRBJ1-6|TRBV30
CAWSVVSGQRRSYNSPLHF
TGTGCCTGGAGTGTAGTCAGTGGTCAGCGACGCTCCTATAATTCACCCCTCCACTTT
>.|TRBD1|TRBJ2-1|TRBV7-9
CASSPSGQGAFEQFF
TGTGCCAGCAGCCCATCCGGACAGGGGGCTTTTGAGCAGTTCTTC
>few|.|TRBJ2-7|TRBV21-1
CASSKERDPWEQYF
TGTGCCAGCAGCAAAGAACGGGACCCCTGGGAGCAGTACTTC
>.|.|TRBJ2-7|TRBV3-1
CASTDFREQYF
TGTGCCAGCACCGACTTTCGCGAGCAGTACTTC
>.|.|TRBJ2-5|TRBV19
CASSISETQYF
TGTGCCAGTAGTATAAGTGAGACCCAGTACTTC
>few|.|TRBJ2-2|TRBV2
CASNHRTTGELFF
TGTGCCAGCAACCACAGGACCACCGGGGAGCTGTTTTTT
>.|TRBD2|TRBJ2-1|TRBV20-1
CSARDLTSAIYNEQFF
TGCAGTGCTAGAGATCTTACTAGCGCCATTTACAATGAGCAGTTCTTC
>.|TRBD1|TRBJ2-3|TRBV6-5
CASSYQKGARTDTQYF
TGTGCCAGCAGTTACCAAAAGGGGGCAAGAACAGATACGCAGTATTTT
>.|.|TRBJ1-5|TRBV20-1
CSVSRLGGEGNQPQHF
TGCAGTGTTTCCAGATTGGGGGGTGAGGGCAATCAGCCCCAGCATTTT
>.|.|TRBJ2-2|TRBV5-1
CASSPGTSTGELFF
TGCGCCAGCAGCCCCGGAACCTCCACCGGGGAGCTGTTTTTT
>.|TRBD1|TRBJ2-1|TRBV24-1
CATSGVTGENNEQFF
TGTGCCACCAGTGGGGTCACAGGGGAAAACAATGAGCAGTTCTTC
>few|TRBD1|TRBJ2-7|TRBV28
CASAEGQGYEQYF
TGTGCCTCGGCCGAGGGACAGGGCTACGAGCAGTACTTC
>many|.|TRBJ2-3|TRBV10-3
CAISESRTRGPDTQYF
TGTGCCATCAGTGAGTCGAGGACAAGGGGTCCAGATACGCAGTATTTT
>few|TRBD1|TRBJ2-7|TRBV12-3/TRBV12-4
CASSLRLEGTGKYF
TGTGCCAGCAGTTTAAGGCTTGAGGGGACAGGGAAGTACTTC
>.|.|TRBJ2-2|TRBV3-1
CASSPETTGWDTGELFF
TGTGCCAGCAGCCCAGAAACCACGGGCTGGGACACCGGGGAGCTGTTTTTT
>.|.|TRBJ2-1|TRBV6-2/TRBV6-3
CASRPMWEARDEQFF
TGTGCCAGCAGACCCATGTGGGAGGCCAGGGATGAGCAGTTCTTC